The entry below describes one T cell receptor (beta chain). These data originate in a study of blood T cell repertoires in COVID-19. In the study's own analysis: Reference gene primer amplification gave nucleated cell count estimates. Using immunoSEQ multiplex PCR, the repertoire was profiled, and TCRdb retains in-frame clones only, with some absent. That table is the source of V, J and clone size, and D and trimming were worked out from the DNA. The sample records some 120,000 clones, roughly nine tenths being singletons. The CDR3 spans 19 residues. After removal of 3 bases from V and 2 bases from J, the junction contained 7 bases not matched to a gene. CDR1 and CDR2 (germline): ENHRY, SYGVKD.

The material sequenced was peripheral blood. This chain connects TRBV10-3 to TRBJ2-1; 16 bases fit TRBD2. This TCR was recovered from a man aged 60 to 75 with COVID-19, enrolled during active disease. The CDR3 region is CAISDPGTSGRGTYNEQFF. In DNA, the CDR3 is TGTGCCATCAGTGACCCCGGGACTAGCGGGAGGGGTACCTACAATGAGCAGTTCTTC.